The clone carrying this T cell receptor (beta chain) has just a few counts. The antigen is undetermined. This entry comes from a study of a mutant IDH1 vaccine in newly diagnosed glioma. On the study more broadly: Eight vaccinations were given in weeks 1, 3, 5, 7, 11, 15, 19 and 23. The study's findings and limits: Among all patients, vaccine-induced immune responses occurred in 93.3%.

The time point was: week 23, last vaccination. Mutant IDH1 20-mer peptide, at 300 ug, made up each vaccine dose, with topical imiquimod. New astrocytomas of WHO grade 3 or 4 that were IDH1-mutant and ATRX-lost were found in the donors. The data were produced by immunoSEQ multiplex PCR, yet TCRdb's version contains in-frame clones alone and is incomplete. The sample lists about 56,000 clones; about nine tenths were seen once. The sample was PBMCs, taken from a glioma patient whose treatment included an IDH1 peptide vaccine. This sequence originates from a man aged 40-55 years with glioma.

CDR3 sequence (DNA): TGTGCCAGCAGCTGGGGGACTAGCGACTCTGGGGCCAACGTCCTGACTTTC. Its translation: CASSWGTSDSGANVLTF. The rearrangement links TRBV11-1 to TRBJ2-6; TRBD2 matches at 10 bases. The V gene end was trimmed by 4 bases and the J gene end by 0 bases; junction bases not matched to a gene: 3. The CDR3 is 17 residues long. The germline gives CDR1 SGHAT, CDR2 FQDESV (reference sequence).